A selection of T cell receptor beta chains follows, all from one sample in a study of cytomegalovirus exposure and HLA in healthy donors. Sequencing used immunoSEQ multiplex PCR; TCRdb keeps in-frame clones, though not all of them. The sample has 200,000 to 250,000 clones, over 65% seen once; the top ten hold around 2.8%. The sample was PBMCs. The receptor source for this set is a woman aged 55-69 years in good health and CMV-seropositive. Each CDR3 is given with its conserved first and last residue. A D gene is named only where the DNA matches it firmly. For some rows the clone size is stated as once, few or many, or as a class when expanded; others skip it.

TRBJ1-1 . TRBV7-9 TRBD1 TGTGCCAGCAGCTTAACAGGGGACTCGCGCACTGAAGCTTTCTTT CASSLTGDSRTEAFF
TRBJ1-5 . TRBV29-1 . TGCAGCGTTTGGGCAGGACTTAGCAATCAGCCCCAGCATTTT CSVWAGLSNQPQHF
TRBJ2-2 . TRBV5-1 . TGCGCCAGCAGCGACCGAACAGGGACCGGGGAGCTGTTTTTT CASSDRTGTGELFF
TRBJ2-3 once TRBV9 . TGTGCCAGCAGCGTAGAAAGGTCTAGCATGGTCCGGGATACGCAGTATTTT CASSVERSSMVRDTQYF
TRBJ1-1 . TRBV6-1 . TGTGCCAGCAAGGAGGTCTGGACAGATGAAGCTTTCTTT CASKEVWTDEAFF
TRBJ1-1 . TRBV7-9 . TGTGCCAGCAGCTTGCAGGGCGGGGCAGGAACTGAAGCTTTCTTT CASSLQGGAGTEAFF
TRBJ2-7 . TRBV6-1 TRBD2 TGTGCCAGCAAACCCCAGCTAGCGGGTTACGAGCAGTACTTC CASKPQLAGYEQYF
TRBJ2-1 few TRBV5-1 . TGCGCCAGCAGCTTGAGTACTTCCTACAATGAGCAGTTCTTC CASSLSTSYNEQFF
TRBJ1-1 . TRBV19 TRBD1 TGTGCCAGTAGCGGGCAGGGGGTAGGGACTGAAGCTTTCTTT CASSGQGVGTEAFF
TRBJ2-1 . TRBV6-5 TRBD2 TGTGCCAGCAACGACGAGACTAGCGGGAGGGAGCAGTTCTTC CASNDETSGREQFF
TRBJ2-7 . TRBV2 TRBD1 TGTGCCAGCAGACCCGGACAGGGGGCCCACGAGCAGTACTTC CASRPGQGAHEQYF
TRBJ1-1 . TRBV27 . TGTGCCAGCAGTCGCCGACAGGACACTGAAGCTTTCTTT CASSRRQDTEAFF
TRBJ2-3 . TRBV19 . TGTGCCAGTAGTGCAGGCACAGATACGCAGTATTTT CASSAGTDTQYF
TRBJ2-1 few TRBV12-5 . TGTGCTAGTGGCAAGGCAGGGGTAAATGAGCAGTTCTTC CASGKAGVNEQFF
TRBJ1-5 few TRBV6-6 . TGTGCCAGCAGTTACGGGCAGGTTGGTCAGCCCCAGCATTTT CASSYGQVGQPQHF
TRBJ2-7 . TRBV6-5 TRBD2 TGTGCCAGCGGTTACTCCCTAGCGGGGGACTCCTACGAGCAGTACTTC CASGYSLAGDSYEQYF
TRBJ1-1 . TRBV7-2 . TGTGCCAGCAGCTTAGGTAGCCGGGGGTACACTGAAGCTTTCTTT CASSLGSRGYTEAFF
TRBJ2-5 . TRBV5-6 . TGTGCCAGCAGCTTGGTGATAGAAGAGACCCAGTACTTC CASSLVIEETQYF
TRBJ2-5 once TRBV5-1 TRBD1 TGCGCCAGCAGCTTGCCCCGGGACAGGGGGTGGGAAGAGACCCAGTACTTC CASSLPRDRGWEETQYF
TRBJ2-3 once TRBV19 TRBD2 TGTGCCAGTAGTACCCAGCGGGGAGGCACAGATACGCAGTATTTT CASSTQRGGTDTQYF
TRBJ1-2 . TRBV5-4 . TGTGCCAGCACCCTGGGTTTAGGGGGATATGGCTACACCTTC CASTLGLGGYGYTF
TRBJ2-1 . TRBV10-3 TRBD1 TGTGCCATCAGTGAGTCGTTAGGCAGGGGGTCCTACAATGAGCAGTTCTTC CAISESLGRGSYNEQFF
TRBJ2-1 . TRBV7-8 TRBD1 TGTGCCAGCACCGGCCGGGACAGGTATAGTAATGAGCAGTTCTTC CASTGRDRYSNEQFF
TRBJ2-1 . TRBV29-1 TRBD2 TGCAGCGTTACTCCGGGACTAGCGGGAGCGGAGCAGTTCTTC CSVTPGLAGAEQFF
TRBJ2-1 . TRBV5-6 . TGTGCCAGCAGCTTGGGGTTGAGAGGGCAGTACAATGAGCAGTTCTTC CASSLGLRGQYNEQFF
TRBJ2-7 few TRBV9 TRBD1 TGTGCCAGCAGCGTAGGGACAGGGGGCCTCGAGCAGTACTTC CASSVGTGGLEQYF
TRBJ1-5 . TRBV27 . TGTGCCAGCAGTTTATCGATGGACAGTTTAACCCAGCCCCAGCATTTT CASSLSMDSLTQPQHF
TRBJ2-1 . TRBV30 . TGTGCCTGGAGGAGGTACCTAAGCTCCTACAATGAGCAGTTCTTC CAWRRYLSSYNEQFF
TRBJ1-2 . TRBV28 . TGTGCCAGCAGTTTACCCAGGGTTTTCGATGGCTACACCTTC CASSLPRVFDGYTF
TRBJ2-5 . TRBV7-2 TRBD2 TGTGCCAGCAGCTTAAGGCGGCTAGCGGGGGGCCTCCAAGAGACCCAGTACTTC CASSLRRLAGGLQETQYF
TRBJ1-1 few TRBV6-6 . TGTGCCAGCAGTTACTCGGGTCAGGGGTTTGAAGCTTTCTTT CASSYSGQGFEAFF
TRBJ2-1 once TRBV5-1 . TGCGCCAGCAGCTGGAGGGGGGGGGCGAGATACAATGAGCAGTTCTTC CASSWRGGARYNEQFF
TRBJ2-3 . TRBV6-7 TRBD2 TGTGCCAGCAGTTATCGGACTAGCGGGAGGATGAGCACAGATACGCAGTATTTT CASSYRTSGRMSTDTQYF
TRBJ2-1 . TRBV30 . TGTGCCTGGACCGCCTCACTAGCTTTCGGCGGTGAGCAGTTCTTC CAWTASLAFGGEQFF
TRBJ2-3 once TRBV28 TRBD2 TGTGCCAGCAGCCGCGGGGGGGCCGACGCAGATACGCAGTATTTT CASSRGGADADTQYF
TRBJ2-2 . TRBV12-2 . TGTGCAAGTTCGGGGACAGGGAAACCTAGAACCGGGGAGCTGTTTTTT CASSGTGKPRTGELFF